The 13 T cell receptor beta chains below come from one sample, sequenced in a study of OX40 agonist ivuxolimab in advanced cancers. The table came from immunoSEQ multiplex PCR; TCRdb's copy has only in-frame clones and leaves some out. The table lists about 76,000 clones, approximately 92% of them singletons. The sequencing used CD4+ or CD8+ T cells sorted from blood, collected in a trial of the OX40 agonist ivuxolimab. The receptors shown here come from an adult with an advanced solid tumor such as melanoma, head and neck, liver or kidney cancer.

The J gene is TRBJ2-7, the V gene TRBV6-6, with 8 nucleotides matching TRBD1. The V gene's germline CDR1 is MNHNY and CDR2 SVGAGI (reference sequence). The CDR3 runs to 13 residues. Unmatched junction bases numbered 4, after V lost 4 bases and J lost 5 bases. CDR3 sequence: CASSLSRGHEQYF. In DNA, the CDR3 is TGTGCCAGCAGTTTGTCCAGGGGGCACGAGCAGTACTTC.

The chain joins TRBV9 to TRBJ2-7; 10 bases agree with TRBD2. The CDR3 totals 14 residues. Germline assignment: CDR1 SGDLS and CDR2 YYNGEE. V lost 5 bases to trimming and J lost 1 base; unmatched junction nucleotides: 3. CDR3 in amino acids: CASSGLAESYEQYF. In nucleotides, the CDR3 is TGTGCCAGCAGTGGACTAGCGGAATCCTACGAGCAGTACTTC.

J is TRBJ1-4 and V is TRBV27, with D tentatively TRBD1 (5 bases). V was shortened by 4 bases and J by 0 bases, with 6 bases between the two germline ends. The CDR3 contains 14 residues. CDR1 is MNHEY, CDR2 SMNVEV, per germline (reference sequence). CDR3 sequence: CASSSQATNEKLFF. The CDR3 DNA follows: TGTGCCAGCAGTTCACAGGCAACTAATGAAAAACTGTTTTTT.

V gene TRBV19 combines with J gene TRBJ2-6, with TRBD1 matching over 7 bases. Trimming at V came to 6 bases and at J to 2 bases, leaving 19 bases not matched to a gene. The CDR3 runs to 20 residues. Germline assignment: CDR1 LNHDA and CDR2 SQIVND (reference sequence). The DNA for the CDR3 is TGTGCCAGTAGCAAGACCGGGACAGTATACGGGATAACTGGGGCCAACGTCCTGACTTTC. Translated: CASSKTGTVYGITGANVLTF.

The chain combines TRBV19 with TRBJ2-5; D not certain. CDR3 length: 14 amino acids. Deletions cut 3 bases from V and 3 bases from J, with 11 bases between. The germline gives CDR1 LNHDA, CDR2 SQIVND (reference sequence). CDR3 loop: CASSIGWSKETQYF. In DNA form, the CDR3 reads TGTGCCAGTAGTATTGGTTGGAGTAAAGAGACCCAGTACTTC.

The rearrangement uses TRBV11-3 and TRBJ2-3, with TRBD2 as a possible D gene (7 bases). CDR3 size: 17 residues. V lost 3 bases and J lost 1, with 17 bases in between. Germline-derived CDR1 and CDR2 are SGHNT and YENEEA. CDR3 residues: CASSLRGGFSGTDTQYF. The CDR3 coding sequence is TGTGCCAGCAGCTTGAGGGGGGGTTTTAGTGGCACAGATACGCAGTATTTT.

The V and J genes are TRBV11-1 and TRBJ2-7, with D perhaps TRBD1 (5 bases). Germline CDR1 and CDR2: SGHAT and FQDESV (reference sequence). The CDR3 runs 14 residues. Trimming removed 1 base from V and 6 bases from J, with 13 bases in between. CDR3 nucleotides: TGTGCCAGCAGCTTAGAACCAGGGTCAGGCGAGCAGTACGTC. This sequence encodes CASSLEPGSGEQYV.

V is TRBV7-2 and J is TRBJ1-2; D not certain. The CDR3 loop spans 16 amino acids. The V end lost 5 bases, the J end lost 8 bases, and 24 bases lay between the germline ends. The germline V gene encodes CDR1 SGHTA and CDR2 FQGNSA. CDR3 in amino acids: CASSRDGRTNLGGYTF. The CDR3 region has the DNA TGTGCCAGCAGCAGAGACGGACGGACCAACTTAGGCGGCTACACCTTC.

The chain carries TRBV5-1 and TRBJ1-2; unclear D gene. The CDR3 consists of 14 residues. V lost 4 bases and J 2 bases, leaving 12 bases between the germline ends. CDR1 is SGHRS and CDR2 is YFSETQ in the germline V gene. The CDR3 DNA follows: TGCGCCAGCAGCGATGGTATAGGCAACTATGGCTACACCTTC. Translated, it gives CASSDGIGNYGYTF.

This clone came up a few times. The chain recombines TRBV7-9 with TRBJ2-1; possibly TRBD2 for D (6 bases). CDR3 length: 18 residues. The V gene lost 8 bases and the J gene lost 1 base, with 24 bases spanning the gap. The V gene's germline CDR1 is SEHNR and CDR2 FQNEAQ (reference sequence). The DNA for the CDR3 is TGTGCCAGCCAAAAACTCCCGAGGACTAAAAATTCCTACAATGAGCAGTTCTTC. It specifies CASQKLPRTKNSYNEQFF. Full variable domain (rest looked up from reference TRBV7-9 and TRBJ2-1): DTGVSQNPRHKITKRGQNVTFRCDPISEHNRLYWYRQTLGQGPEFLTYFQNEAQLEKSRLLSDRFSAERPKGSFSTLEIQRTEQGDSAMYLCASQKLPRTKNSYNEQFFGPGTRLTVL.

This rearrangement joins TRBV27 to TRBJ1-3; D is unclear. The germline V gene has CDR1 MNHEY and CDR2 SMNVEV (reference sequence). The germline V and J ends were trimmed by 8 bases and 0 bases, with 11 bases remaining between them. This CDR3 comprises 14 residues. Here the CDR3 DNA reads TGTGCCAGCCCCGACACCGACTCTGGAAACACCATATATTTT. As protein: CASPDTDSGNTIYF.

The genes are TRBV7-2 and TRBJ2-7; the match to TRBD2 covers 9 bases. J lost 4 bases, V lost 1 base, and 5 bases had no gene match. This CDR3 spans 15 amino acids. Germline V gives CDR1 SGHTA, CDR2 FQGNSA. The CDR3 here is CASSLVGSGSYEQYF. DNA for the CDR3: TGTGCCAGCAGCTTAGTAGGTAGCGGGAGTTACGAGCAGTACTTC.

The chain carries TRBV6-1 and TRBJ2-1; D perhaps matches TRBD2 (6 bases). This CDR3 spans 14 amino acids. The germline CDR1 and CDR2 sequences are MNHNS and SASEGT. V was shortened by 2 bases and J by 9 bases, with 14 bases between the two germline ends. CDR3 in DNA: TGTGCCAGCAGTGAACAGGACCGGACTATTGAGCAGTTCTTC. The encoded protein is CASSEQDRTIEQFF.